These 24 T cell receptor beta chains share one sample of origin, sequenced in a study of T cells in Graves' hyperthyroidism and ophthalmopathy. Regions amplified from RNA transcripts were the TCR beta CDR3 regions. HTBI primers were used for first-round RT-PCR of the TCR CDR3. TCRdb redid the calling of the multiplex PCR reads with MiXCR, one entry per CDR3 protein. The data hold approximately 270,000 distinct CDR3 sequences, with approximately 15% observed a single time. Sequenced material: blood. The receptors stem from a woman aged 40-49 years with Graves' hyperthyroidism that later progressed to Graves' ophthalmopathy.

Remarks on this clonotype: No conserved phenylalanine or tryptophan ends this CDR3, so it is likely a read error. This rearrangement joins TRBV20-1 to TRBJ2-7, with TRBD2 identical over 7 bases. Germline V gene data show CDR1 as DFQATT and CDR2 as SNEGSKA (reference sequence). The CDR3 spans 15 residues. Trimming at V came to 6 bases and at J to 3 bases, leaving 14 bases not matched to a gene. The CDR3 spells CSAQDLSGPSYEQYL. CDR3 sequence (DNA): TGCAGTGCGCAAGACCTTAGCGGGCCGAGCTACGAGCAGTACCTC.

The chain carries TRBV4-2 and TRBJ2-2, with 9 bases identical to TRBD2. With 4 bases clipped from V and 4 bases from J, the junction kept 10 bases outside the gene matches. The CDR3 loop spans 17 amino acids. Germline-derived CDR1 and CDR2 are LGHNA and YNFKEQ. CDR3 DNA: TGTGCCAGCAGCCCTCCCTACTATAGCGGGGGCACCGGGGAGCTGTTTTTT. Amino acid sequence: CASSPPYYSGGTGELFF.

This clonotype was picked up many times. This chain links TRBV5-1 with TRBJ2-1; D remains ambiguous. In germline, CDR1 is SGHRS, CDR2 YFSETQ. CDR3 length: 14 residues. Trimming removed 3 bases at V and 2 bases at J, with 9 bases between. The CDR3 DNA is TGCGCCAGCAGCTCAAGCGAAACCTACAATGAGCAGTTCTTC. This codes for CASSSSETYNEQFF.

J is TRBJ1-4 and V is TRBV6-1, with 8 bases matching TRBD1. Per germline, CDR1 MNHNS and CDR2 SASEGT. V was pared by 5 bases and J by 7 bases, with 12 bases of the junction left unmatched. The CDR3 consists of 16 residues. CDR3 region: CASSQTPGTGAEKLFF. The CDR3 DNA follows: TGTGCCAGCAGTCAAACTCCCGGGACAGGCGCTGAAAAACTGTTTTTT.

The genes are TRBV9 and TRBJ2-2, with D unclear. Per the germline V gene, CDR1 is SGDLS and CDR2 is YYNGEE. The CDR3 has 13 amino acids. V was pared by 5 bases and J by 2 bases, with 7 bases between. CDR3 in amino acids: CASRNGNTGELFF. The DNA of the CDR3 is TGTGCCAGCAGGAACGGAAACACCGGGGAGCTGTTTTTT. Looking up the rest from reference TRBV9 and TRBJ2-2 gives the full variable domain: DSGVTQTPKHLITATGQRVTLRCSPRSGDLSVYWYQQSLDQGLQFLIQYYNGEERAKGNILERFSAQQFPDLHSELNLSSLELGDSALYFCASRNGNTGELFFGEGSRLTVL.

The chain has TRBV5-4 and TRBJ1-1, with unresolved D. The V gene lost 4 bases and the J gene lost 2 bases, with 12 bases spanning the gap. Germline V gene lookup returns CDR1 SGHNT and CDR2 YYREEE (reference sequence). The CDR3 is made up of 14 amino acids. The DNA of the CDR3 is TGTGCCAGCAGCCCCGGCGACCTCAACACTGAAGCTTTCTTT. Amino acid sequence: CASSPGDLNTEAFF.

This clonotype was found a few times. The V and J genes are TRBV19 and TRBJ2-1; 9 nucleotides align to TRBD2. Germline V CDR1 and CDR2: LNHDA, SQIVND (reference sequence). J was trimmed by 4 bases and V by 6 bases; bases with no gene match: 4. The CDR3 covers 14 residues. The CDR3 nucleotides read TGTGCCAGTAGCAGACTAGCGGAGTACAATGAGCAGTTCTTC. It is translated as CASSRLAEYNEQFF.

This clonotype was observed many times. The V and J genes are TRBV15 and TRBJ2-3, with 9 nucleotides matching TRBD2. V dropped 1 base and J dropped 1; count of bases not matched to a gene: 18. Germline CDR1 is LNHNV and CDR2 is YYDKDF (reference sequence). The CDR3 loop spans 21 amino acids. The CDR3 DNA follows: TGTGCCACCAGCAGAGTTCCCGTAACTAGCGGGCCTATGAAGGGCACAGATACGCAGTATTTT. Protein sequence: CATSRVPVTSGPMKGTDTQYF.

This clonotype occurred a few times. This chain uses TRBV5-1 with TRBJ1-1, with D uncertain. V was pared by 0 bases and J by 2 bases, with 8 bases between. CDR1 is SGHRS, CDR2 YFSETQ, per germline. There are 14 residues in the CDR3. Here the CDR3 DNA reads TGCGCCAGCAGCTTGGTATCAGGCAACACTGAAGCTTTCTTT. Protein sequence: CASSLVSGNTEAFF.

This clonotype was seen a handful of times. This chain uses TRBV13 with TRBJ1-2, with 10 nucleotides matching TRBD1. CDR1 is PRHDT, CDR2 FYEKMQ, per germline (reference sequence). The CDR3 has 17 residues. Germline trimming cut 4 bases from V and 1 base from J; bases unmatched to any gene: 9. The CDR3 loop reads CASSSYRDRGYNYGYTF. CDR3 DNA: TGTGCCAGCAGCTCATACCGGGACAGGGGTTATAACTATGGCTACACCTTC.

In regard to this clonotype: At one boundary the junction diverges from the germline segment, which might be a read error. V and J are TRBV27 and TRBJ2-7; D may be TRBD2 (7 bases). Germline lookup yields CDR1 MNHEY and CDR2 SMNVEV (reference sequence). The CDR3 loop spans 15 amino acids. The DNA for the CDR3 is TGTGCAAGCAGTAACGGGGGGCCCCCATCCTACGAGCAGTACTTC. Protein product: CASSNGGPPSYEQYF.

This clonotype occurred many times. The chain employs TRBV7-3 and TRBJ2-3; 11 positions match TRBD2. Germline trimming cut 5 bases from V and 4 bases from J; bases unmatched to any gene: 14. CDR1 and CDR2 from the germline V gene are SGHTA and FQGTGA. The CDR3 covers 18 residues. The CDR3 loop reads CASSPYPRVAGGADTQYF. As DNA, the CDR3 is TGTGCCAGCAGCCCTTACCCTCGGGTAGCGGGAGGGGCAGATACGCAGTATTTT.

There are a few counts of this clonotype. This chain links TRBV4-1 with TRBJ2-7, with 12 bases that match TRBD2. The length of the CDR3 is 16 residues. CDR1 MGHRA and CDR2 YSYEKL come from the germline V gene. After removal of 3 bases from V and 4 bases from J, the junction contained 7 bases not matched to a gene. The CDR3 loop is CASSHTTSGRSYEQYF. CDR3 sequence (DNA): TGCGCCAGCAGCCATACTACTAGCGGGAGGAGTTACGAGCAGTACTTC.

The genes are TRBV3-1 and TRBJ2-1; 11 bases are shared with TRBD2. CDR3 size: 17 residues. Unmatched junction bases numbered 7, after V lost 6 bases and J lost 0 bases. CDR1 and CDR2 from the germline V gene are LGHDT and YNNKEL (reference sequence). In nucleotides, the CDR3 is TGTGCCAGCAGTTTTATAGCGGGAGGGTACTCCTACAATGAGCAGTTCTTC. This translates into CASSFIAGGYSYNEQFF.

Many counts were recorded for this clonotype. This rearrangement joins TRBV20-1 to TRBJ2-1; D uncertain. Germline CDR1 and CDR2: DFQATT and SNEGSKA (reference sequence). The CDR3 runs to 13 residues. Trimming cost V 3 bases and J 3 bases, with 9 bases left between them. The CDR3 region has the DNA TGCAGTGCTAGGAAATTGGGCTACAATGAGCAGTTCTTC. As protein: CSARKLGYNEQFF.

This clonotype has more than one count but fewer than ten. The rearrangement links TRBV29-1 to TRBJ2-2, with TRBD2 matching over 7 bases. CDR1 is SQVTM and CDR2 is ANQGSEA in the germline V gene. With 8 bases clipped from V and 5 bases from J, the junction kept 14 bases outside the gene matches. The CDR3 is 15 residues long. In nucleotides, the CDR3 is TGCAGCATCAGGACTAGGGGAAGTAGGACCGGGGAGCTGTTTTTT. It codes for CSIRTRGSRTGELFF.

This clonotype was seen more than once but under ten times. V usage is TRBV5-1 and J usage is TRBJ1-1; 12 positions agree with TRBD1. V lost 0 bases and J lost 3; bases outside the gene matches: 0. The CDR3 spans 15 residues. Per germline, CDR1 SGHRS and CDR2 YFSETQ. CDR3 DNA: TGCGCCAGCAGCTTGGGGGACAGGGGGCACACTGAAGCTTTCTTT. This encodes CASSLGDRGHTEAFF. Combining the CDR3 with reference TRBV5-1 and TRBJ1-1 gives the whole variable domain KAGVTQTPRYLIKTRGQQVTLSCSPISGHRSVSWYQQTPGQGLQFLFEYFSETQRNKGNFPGRFSGRQFSNSRSEMNVSTLELGDSALYLCASSLGDRGHTEAFFGQGTRLTVV.

The table lists this clonotype with a few counts. V and J are TRBV24-1 and TRBJ1-1; D is perhaps TRBD1 (6 bases). With 0 bases removed from V and 8 bases from J, the gap between germline ends came to 9 bases. Germline-derived CDR1 and CDR2 are KGHDR and SFDVKD. CDR3 size: 13 residues. In nucleotides, the CDR3 is TGTGCCACCAGTGATTTGGCGGGGACAGAAGCTTTCTTT. It encodes CATSDLAGTEAFF.

This clonotype was detected ten times or more. The chain combines TRBV28 with TRBJ2-7; D may be TRBD1 or TRBD2 (5 bases each). Germline CDR1 MDHEN, CDR2 SYDVKM. V shed 8 bases and J shed 8 bases, with 22 bases lying between them. The CDR3 totals 14 residues. CDR3 nucleotides: TGTGCCAGCTCATTCCGGGGCTTAAGAGGACAGCAGTACTTC. Translating it yields CASSFRGLRGQQYF.

The V call is TRBV5-1, the J call TRBJ1-6; D may be TRBD1 (5 bases). The germline V gene encodes CDR1 SGHRS and CDR2 YFSETQ. The V and J ends lost 1 base and 7 bases respectively, with 12 bases between them. CDR3 length: 15 residues. The CDR3 DNA sequence: TGCGCCAGCAGCTTGAATTCAGGGATCAATTCACCCCTCCACTTT. Its protein is CASSLNSGINSPLHF.

This clonotype was seen many times. The chain employs TRBV20-1 and TRBJ2-1; 10 bases fit TRBD2. This CDR3 has 16 amino acids. Trimming took 6 bases from V and 0 from J; bases not matched to a gene: 8. The germline V gene encodes CDR1 DFQATT and CDR2 SNEGSKA (reference sequence). The DNA for the CDR3 is TGCAGTGCGAAGAAGCGGGAGGGAGACTCCTACAATGAGCAGTTCTTC. Translated, it gives CSAKKREGDSYNEQFF.

This chain joins TRBV11-2 and TRBJ2-1; 10 bases align to TRBD2. The germline V gene has CDR1 SGHAT and CDR2 FQNNGV. The length of the CDR3 is 17 residues. The trim removed 4 bases at V and 9 bases at J, leaving 15 bases unmatched. CDR3 DNA: TGTGCCAGCAGCTCCATTCGGGGGGGTAGCGGGAGGTTTGAGCAGTTCTTC. This encodes CASSSIRGGSGRFEQFF.

This clonotype was seen many times. The CDR3 DNA reads TGTGCCAGCAGCCCCCGACTAGCGGGGAGGGAGACCCAGTACTTC. It translates to CASSPRLAGRETQYF. V gene TRBV9 combines with J gene TRBJ2-5; 11 nucleotides line up with TRBD2. V dropped 4 bases and J dropped 5; count of bases not matched to a gene: 7. Germline CDR1 is SGDLS and CDR2 is YYNGEE. The length of the CDR3 is 15 residues.

This clonotype was seen repeatedly, ten times or more. V gene TRBV11-2 combines with J gene TRBJ2-7; D is unresolved. Germline CDR1 is SGHAT and CDR2 is FQNNGV. V dropped 1 base and J dropped 0 bases, with 4 bases sitting between them. The CDR3 contains 13 residues. In DNA, the CDR3 is TGTGCCAGCAGCTTAGCCGTCTCCTACGAGCAGTACTTC. Translation: CASSLAVSYEQYF.